The 18 T cell receptor beta chains below were found in one sample sequenced in a study of shared clonotypes between healthy human individuals. TCRdb keeps only in-frame clones here, not all; method: immunoSEQ multiplex PCR. Of 1.6 million or so clones in the sample, 97% to 99% were seen once. Sample: naive CD4+ T cells sorted from blood. Documented subset: CD45RA+ positively selected. Source of these receptors: a man aged 25 to 45 in good health.

The V and J genes are TRBV2 and TRBJ1-1, with 7 bases identical to TRBD1. CDR1 is SNHLY and CDR2 is FYNNEI in the germline V gene. Losses at the gene ends were 6 bases for V and 1 base for J; bases not matched to a gene: 8. The length of the CDR3 is 15 residues. The CDR3 DNA sequence: TGTGCCAGCAGCCTACAGGACAGGCAGAACACTGAAGCTTTCTTT. Protein sequence: CASSLQDRQNTEAFF.

The J gene is TRBJ2-1, the V gene TRBV2; 13 nucleotides agree with TRBD2. CDR1 and CDR2 (germline): SNHLY, FYNNEI. Germline trimming cut 0 bases from V and 4 bases from J; bases unmatched to any gene: 12. This CDR3 region has 20 residues. The CDR3 DNA follows: TGTGCCAGCAGTGAAGCTCCCGGGACTAGCGGGAAAGGAAGGTACAATGAGCAGTTCTTC. Its protein is CASSEAPGTSGKGRYNEQFF.

This chain links TRBV7-9 with TRBJ2-7, with D perhaps TRBD2 (6 bases). V was pared by 1 base and J by 3 bases, with 13 bases between. This CDR3 spans 15 amino acids. Germline CDR1 and CDR2: SEHNR and FQNEAQ (reference sequence). The CDR3 protein is CASSLVGGRIYEQYF. In DNA, the CDR3 is TGTGCCAGCAGCTTAGTCGGGGGACGGATCTACGAGCAGTACTTC.

As regards this clone: This same CDR3 is encoded by further DNA sequences in the sample. The CDR3 DNA reads as TGTGCCATCAGTGAGTTGGGGTCTGGGGCCAACGTCCTGACTTTC. It translates to CAISELGSGANVLTF. The chain links TRBV10-3 to TRBJ2-6; D remains unclear. The CDR3 is 15 residues long. Germline CDR1 is ENHRY and CDR2 is SYGVKD. V gave up 1 base and J gave up 1 base, with 5 bases separating them.

This chain's CDR3 is CAWSVSARGNIQYF. The CDR3 DNA reads TGTGCCTGGAGTGTGAGTGCACGGGGAAACATTCAGTACTTC. V gene TRBV30 combines with J gene TRBJ2-4; tentative D call: TRBD2 (5 bases). V was trimmed by 0 bases and J by 6 bases, leaving 12 bases between them. The length of the CDR3 is 14 residues. In germline, CDR1 is GTSNPN, CDR2 SVGIG (reference sequence).

The CDR3 DNA reads TGTGCCAGCAGCCCAGGCCCGGGAGTGTTAGGGGACTACGAGCAGTACTTC. Translation: CASSPGPGVLGDYEQYF. The chain has TRBV11-3 and TRBJ2-7, with a weak D call TRBD2 (6 bases). This CDR3 is 17 amino acids long. Looked up from germline, CDR1 is SGHNT and CDR2 is YENEEA. With 5 bases removed from V and 3 bases from J, the gap between germline ends came to 23 bases.

The chain carries TRBV7-8 and TRBJ1-4; no reliable D call. Per the germline V gene, CDR1 is SGHVS and CDR2 is FQNEAQ. CDR3 size: 18 residues. V lost 1 base and J lost 7, with 22 bases in between. The CDR3 loop is CASSLDRGLGRKIEKLFF. CDR3 bases: TGTGCCAGCAGCTTAGATCGTGGGCTTGGACGGAAGATTGAAAAACTGTTTTTT.

This rearrangement joins TRBV5-8 to TRBJ2-7; 7 positions agree with TRBD1. The CDR3 spans 14 residues. V gave up 4 bases and J gave up 4 bases; unmatched junction bases: 8. Germline assignment: CDR1 SGHTS and CDR2 YDEGEE. CDR3 residues: CASSTWDREYEQYF. The CDR3, as DNA: TGTGCCAGCAGCACCTGGGACAGAGAATACGAGCAGTACTTC. Full variable domain (rest looked up from reference TRBV5-8 and TRBJ2-7): EAGVTQSPTHLIKTRGQQATLRCSPISGHTSVYWYQQALGLGLQFLLWYDEGEERNRGNFPPRFSGRQFPNYSSELNVNALELEDSALYLCASSTWDREYEQYFGPGTRLTVT.

This chain's CDR3 is CASSLSRQSWSTEAFF. The CDR3 bases are TGTGCCAGCAGCTTGTCGAGACAAAGTTGGAGCACTGAAGCTTTCTTT. The V call is TRBV5-5, the J call TRBJ1-1; D is uncertain. V lost 1 base to trimming and J lost 4 bases, with 17 bases between them. The CDR3 contains 16 residues. Germline V gene lookup returns CDR1 SGHKS and CDR2 YYEKEE (reference sequence).

The V gene is TRBV6-6, the J gene TRBJ2-7, with 13 bases matching TRBD2. Germline V gene data show CDR1 as MNHNY and CDR2 as SVGAGI (reference sequence). Unmatched junction bases numbered 12, after V lost 8 bases and J lost 8 bases. The length of the CDR3 is 15 residues. In DNA, the CDR3 is TGTGCCAGCTCAAATTCAGGACTAGCGGGAGTAAAGCAGTACTTC. Protein sequence: CASSNSGLAGVKQYF.

This chain uses TRBV18 with TRBJ1-1; TRBD1 matches 8 bases. The CDR3 runs to 14 residues. The J segment lost 6 bases and the V segment lost 2 bases, leaving 5 bases of the junction unmatched. The germline gives CDR1 KGHSH, CDR2 LQKENI. CDR3 nucleotide sequence: TGTGCCAGCTCACCAAAGCAACAGGGGGCTGAAGCTTTCTTT. As protein: CASSPKQQGAEAFF.

This chain joins TRBV7-9 and TRBJ1-4; 7 nucleotides align to TRBD1. This CDR3 spans 13 amino acids. Germline CDR1 is SEHNR and CDR2 is FQNEAQ (reference sequence). Trimming cost V 11 bases and J 8 bases; bases outside gene matches: 11. The CDR3 coding sequence is TGTGCCGAACAACAGGGGACTGAGGAAAAACTGTTTTTT. Translation: CAEQQGTEEKLFF. Looking up the rest from reference TRBV7-9 and TRBJ1-4 gives the full variable domain: DTGVSQNPRHKITKRGQNVTFRCDPISEHNRLYWYRQTLGQGPEFLTYFQNEAQLEKSRLLSDRFSAERPKGSFSTLEIQRTEQGDSAMYLCAEQQGTEEKLFFGSGTQLSVL.

V is TRBV5-8 and J is TRBJ2-1, with D perhaps assigned TRBD1 or TRBD2 (5 bases each). CDR1 is SGHTS, CDR2 YDEGEE, per germline. Deletions cut 6 bases from V and 7 bases from J, with 17 bases between. The CDR3 length is 14 residues. The CDR3 spells CASNLRGRSNEQFF. CDR3 bases: TGTGCCAGCAACCTCCGGGGCCGAAGTAATGAGCAGTTCTTC.

The J gene is TRBJ2-5, the V gene TRBV7-9, with D unresolved. The germline V and J ends were trimmed by 3 bases and 2 bases, with 7 bases remaining between them. This CDR3 comprises 13 residues. Germline CDR1 is SEHNR and CDR2 is FQNEAQ (reference sequence). CDR3 amino acids: CASSFPQQETQYF. The CDR3 region has the DNA TGTGCCAGCAGCTTTCCCCAACAAGAGACCCAGTACTTC.

This chain joins TRBV9 and TRBJ2-5; TRBD2 matches at 9 bases. Germline CDR1 and CDR2: SGDLS and YYNGEE. CDR3 length: 17 amino acids. Trimming at V came to 2 bases and at J to 2 bases, leaving 10 bases not matched to a gene. The CDR3, as DNA: TGTGCCAGCAGCGTGGATCCCCCTAGCGGGATTCAAGAGACCCAGTACTTC. Its protein product is CASSVDPPSGIQETQYF.

This chain links TRBV16 with TRBJ1-1; the D gene is possibly TRBD1 (5 bases). The germline V gene encodes CDR1 KGHSY and CDR2 FQNENV. Trimming shortened V by 2 bases and J by 8 bases, and 9 bases separated the two germline ends. CDR3 length equals 12 residues. The chain's CDR3 is CASSQRRAEAFF. The CDR3 region has the DNA TGTGCCAGCAGCCAACGCAGGGCCGAAGCTTTCTTT.

The V call is TRBV7-9, the J call TRBJ2-1; D gene ambiguous. CDR3 length: 11 amino acids. CDR1 SEHNR and CDR2 FQNEAQ come from the germline V gene (reference sequence). Trimming took off 3 bases at V and 5 bases at J, with 2 bases between the two ends. CDR3: CASSFNNEQFF. The DNA of the CDR3 is TGTGCCAGCAGCTTCAACAATGAGCAGTTCTTC. The whole variable domain, filled in from reference TRBV7-9 and TRBJ2-1, reads DTGVSQNPRHKITKRGQNVTFRCDPISEHNRLYWYRQTLGQGPEFLTYFQNEAQLEKSRLLSDRFSAERPKGSFSTLEIQRTEQGDSAMYLCASSFNNEQFFGPGTRLTVL.

The CDR3 DNA is TGTGCCAGCAGCTTACAGCAAGGAACGAATGAGCAGTTCTTC. It specifies CASSLQQGTNEQFF. The J gene is TRBJ2-1, the V gene TRBV7-9; no definite D call. The CDR3 has 14 amino acids. Germline V gives CDR1 SEHNR, CDR2 FQNEAQ (reference sequence). V was cut by 2 bases and J by 7 bases, with 12 bases left in between.